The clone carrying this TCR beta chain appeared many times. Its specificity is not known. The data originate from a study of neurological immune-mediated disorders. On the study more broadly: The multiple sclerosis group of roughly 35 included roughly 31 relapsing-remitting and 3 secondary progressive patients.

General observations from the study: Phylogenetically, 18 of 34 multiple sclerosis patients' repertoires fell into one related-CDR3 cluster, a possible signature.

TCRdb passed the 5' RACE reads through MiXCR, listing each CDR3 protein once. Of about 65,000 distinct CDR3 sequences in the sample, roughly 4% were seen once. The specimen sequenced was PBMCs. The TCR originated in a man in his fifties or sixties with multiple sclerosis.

CDR3 in amino acids: CASSSPPETQYF. For the CDR3, the DNA is TGCGCCAGCAGCTCGCCTCCGGAGACCCAGTACTTC. This chain connects TRBV5-1 to TRBJ2-5; D call uncertain. Germline V gene data show CDR1 as SGHRS and CDR2 as YFSETQ. Between the trimmed V and J ends, which lost 3 bases and 5 bases, there was a span of 8 bases. This CDR3 region has 12 residues.